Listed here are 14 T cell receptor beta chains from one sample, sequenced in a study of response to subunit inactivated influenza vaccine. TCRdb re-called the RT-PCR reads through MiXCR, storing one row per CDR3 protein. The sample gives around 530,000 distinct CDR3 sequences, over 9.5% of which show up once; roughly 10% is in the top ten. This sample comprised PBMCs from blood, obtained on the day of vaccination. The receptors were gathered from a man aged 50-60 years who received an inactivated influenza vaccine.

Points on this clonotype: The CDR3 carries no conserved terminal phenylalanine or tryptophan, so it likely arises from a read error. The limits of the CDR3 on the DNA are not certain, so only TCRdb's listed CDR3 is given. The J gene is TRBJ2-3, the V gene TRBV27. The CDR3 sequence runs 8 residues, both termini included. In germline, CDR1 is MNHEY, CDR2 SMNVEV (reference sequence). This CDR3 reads CASSLPRV.

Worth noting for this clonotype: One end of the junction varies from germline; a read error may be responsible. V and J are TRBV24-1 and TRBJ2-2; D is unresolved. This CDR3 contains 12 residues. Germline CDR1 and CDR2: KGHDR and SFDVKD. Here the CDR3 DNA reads TGTTCCACCAGTGATTTTACCGGGGAGCTGTTTTTT. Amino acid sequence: CSTSDFTGELFF.

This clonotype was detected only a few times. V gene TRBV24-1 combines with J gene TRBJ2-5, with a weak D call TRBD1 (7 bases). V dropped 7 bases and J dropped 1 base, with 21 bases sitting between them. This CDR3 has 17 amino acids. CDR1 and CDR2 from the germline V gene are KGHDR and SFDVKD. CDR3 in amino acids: CATSKGGRGFLQETQYF. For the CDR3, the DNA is TGTGCCACCAGCAAGGGGGGCAGGGGGTTCCTCCAAGAGACCCAGTACTTC.

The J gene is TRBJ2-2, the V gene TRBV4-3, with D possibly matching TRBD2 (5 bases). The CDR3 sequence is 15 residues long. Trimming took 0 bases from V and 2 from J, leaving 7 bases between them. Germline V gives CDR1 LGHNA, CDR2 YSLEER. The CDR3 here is CASSQEPGNTGELFF. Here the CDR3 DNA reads TGCGCCAGCAGCCAAGAGCCGGGAAACACCGGGGAGCTGTTTTTT.

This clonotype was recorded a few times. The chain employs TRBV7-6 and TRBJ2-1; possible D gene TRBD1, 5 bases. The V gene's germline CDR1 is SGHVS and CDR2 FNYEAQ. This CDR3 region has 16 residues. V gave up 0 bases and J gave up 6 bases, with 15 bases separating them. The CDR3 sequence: CASSLAVPQGGNEQFF. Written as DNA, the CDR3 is TGTGCCAGCAGCTTAGCAGTCCCCCAGGGTGGCAATGAGCAGTTCTTC.

The CDR3 spells CAWSKGANTEAFF. CDR3 DNA: TGTGCCTGGAGCAAGGGGGCGAACACTGAAGCTTTCTTT. V and J are TRBV30 and TRBJ1-1; 7 bases agree with TRBD1. The CDR3 is 13 residues long. Germline CDR1 and CDR2: GTSNPN and SVGIG (reference sequence). With 3 bases clipped from V and 1 base from J, the junction kept 2 bases outside the gene matches.

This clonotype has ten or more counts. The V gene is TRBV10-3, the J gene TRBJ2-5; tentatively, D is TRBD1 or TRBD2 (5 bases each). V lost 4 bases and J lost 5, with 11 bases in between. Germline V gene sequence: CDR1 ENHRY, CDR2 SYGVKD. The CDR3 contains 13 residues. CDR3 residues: CAISVGTLETQYF. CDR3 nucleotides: TGTGCCATCAGTGTTGGGACGTTGGAGACCCAGTACTTC.

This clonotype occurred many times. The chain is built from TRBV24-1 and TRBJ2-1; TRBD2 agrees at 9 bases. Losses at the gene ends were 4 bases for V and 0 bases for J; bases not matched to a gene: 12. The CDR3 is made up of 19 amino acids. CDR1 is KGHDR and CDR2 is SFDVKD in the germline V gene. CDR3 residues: CATSEFPGLASVSYNEQFF. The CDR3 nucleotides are TGTGCCACCAGTGAATTCCCGGGACTAGCTTCCGTCTCCTACAATGAGCAGTTCTTC.

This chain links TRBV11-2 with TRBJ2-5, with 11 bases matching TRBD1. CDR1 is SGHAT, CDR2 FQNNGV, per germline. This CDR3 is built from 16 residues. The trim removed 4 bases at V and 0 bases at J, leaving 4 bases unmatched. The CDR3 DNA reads TGTGCCAGCAGCTCCGGGGACAGGGGGTACCAAGAGACCCAGTACTTC. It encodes CASSSGDRGYQETQYF.

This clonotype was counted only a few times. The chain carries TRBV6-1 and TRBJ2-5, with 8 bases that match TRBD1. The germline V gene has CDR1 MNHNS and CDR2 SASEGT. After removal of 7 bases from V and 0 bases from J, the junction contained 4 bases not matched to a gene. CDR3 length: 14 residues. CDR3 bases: TGTGCCAGCAAGAACAGGGGGGACCAAGAGACCCAGTACTTC. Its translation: CASKNRGDQETQYF.

CDR3 coding DNA: TGTGCCAGCAGCCAAAACTTAGGGGCGGGCGAGAACACTGAAGCTTTCTTT. The encoded protein is CASSQNLGAGENTEAFF. The chain employs TRBV3-1 and TRBJ1-1, with D possibly being TRBD1 (5 bases). The CDR3 length is 17 residues. Trimming pared 2 bases from V and 1 base from J, leaving 17 bases between. Looked up from germline, CDR1 is LGHDT and CDR2 is YNNKEL (reference sequence).

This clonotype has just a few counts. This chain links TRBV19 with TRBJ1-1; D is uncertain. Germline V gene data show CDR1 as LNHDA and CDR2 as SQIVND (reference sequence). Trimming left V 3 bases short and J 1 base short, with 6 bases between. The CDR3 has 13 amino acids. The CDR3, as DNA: TGTGCCAGTAGTATCTCCGGGAACACTGAAGCTTTCTTT. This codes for CASSISGNTEAFF.

CDR3 in amino acids: CASSRANYGYTF. The CDR3 DNA follows: TGTGCCAGCAGTCGGGCTAACTATGGCTACACCTTC. The V gene is TRBV28, the J gene TRBJ1-2, with D unclear. Germline CDR1 and CDR2: MDHEN and SYDVKM. The CDR3 runs to 12 residues. V was pared by 5 bases and J by 0 bases, with 4 bases between.

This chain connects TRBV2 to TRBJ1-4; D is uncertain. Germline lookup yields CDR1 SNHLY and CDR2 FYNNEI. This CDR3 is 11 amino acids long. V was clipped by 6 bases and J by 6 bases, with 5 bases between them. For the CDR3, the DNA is TGTGCCAGCAGCGGGTATGAAAAACTGTTTTTT. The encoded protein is CASSGYEKLFF.